These 29 T cell receptor beta chains originate from one sample sequenced in a study of blood T cell repertoires in COVID-19. The table came from immunoSEQ multiplex PCR; TCRdb's copy has only in-frame clones and leaves some out. The sample gives almost 70,000 clones, roughly three quarters of which show up once; about 15% is in the top ten. The specimen sequenced was peripheral blood. These receptors were taken from a man in his sixties with acute or convalescent COVID-19.

Worth noting for this clone: Other DNA sequences in this specimen translate into the identical CDR3. V gene TRBV5-1 combines with J gene TRBJ1-2; 11 nucleotides agree with TRBD1. Germline CDR1 SGHRS, CDR2 YFSETQ. V lost 4 bases to trimming and J lost 4 bases; unmatched junction nucleotides: 3. This CDR3 spans 14 amino acids. CDR3 nucleotides: TGCGCCAGCAGCACGGACAGGGGGCTCTATGGCTACACCTTC. It codes for CASSTDRGLYGYTF. The full variable domain, its missing parts supplied by reference TRBV5-1 and TRBJ1-2, is KAGVTQTPRYLIKTRGQQVTLSCSPISGHRSVSWYQQTPGQGLQFLFEYFSETQRNKGNFPGRFSGRQFSNSRSEMNVSTLELGDSALYLCASSTDRGLYGYTFGSGTRLTVV.

The chain combines TRBV2 with TRBJ1-1; D is perhaps TRBD1 (5 bases). Per germline, CDR1 SNHLY and CDR2 FYNNEI. V was clipped by 3 bases and J by 0 bases, with 8 bases between them. The CDR3 runs 14 residues. CDR3 DNA: TGTGCCAGCAGTGACGGGGGAATGAACACTGAAGCTTTCTTT. Protein sequence: CASSDGGMNTEAFF.

This chain joins TRBV7-9 and TRBJ2-2; D not certain. Trimming pared 1 base from V and 6 bases from J, leaving 6 bases between. This CDR3 comprises 13 residues. Per the germline V gene, CDR1 is SEHNR and CDR2 is FQNEAQ (reference sequence). This CDR3 reads CASSLVTAGELFF. CDR3 DNA: TGTGCCAGCAGCTTAGTGACTGCCGGGGAGCTGTTTTTT.

This chain links TRBV19 with TRBJ1-5; 10 bases fit TRBD1. Germline loops: CDR1 LNHDA, CDR2 SQIVND (reference sequence). This CDR3 is built from 15 residues. The V and J ends lost 6 bases and 4 bases, in that order; junction bases with no gene match: 6. This CDR3 is CASRGTGVGNQPQHF. The CDR3 region has the DNA TGTGCCAGTAGGGGGACAGGGGTGGGGAATCAGCCCCAGCATTTT.

The chain uses TRBV27 and TRBJ2-7, with D unresolved. The CDR3 spans 13 residues. The V end lost 3 bases, the J end lost 6 bases, and 12 bases lay between the germline ends. The germline gives CDR1 MNHEY, CDR2 SMNVEV (reference sequence). Here the CDR3 reads CASSLQVVGEQYF. CDR3 DNA sequence: TGTGCCAGCAGTTTGCAGGTGGTAGGCGAGCAGTACTTC.

This clone appeared a single time. The chain couples TRBV5-6 to TRBJ2-4; 9 bases align to TRBD1. From germline, CDR1 is SGHDT and CDR2 YYEEEE. The CDR3 consists of 13 residues. With 3 bases clipped from V and 15 bases from J, the junction kept 10 bases outside the gene matches. The CDR3 loop reads CASSSTGTGFRYF. As DNA, the CDR3 is TGTGCCAGCAGCTCTACCGGGACAGGGTTCCGGTACTTC. Drawing the rest from reference TRBV5-6 and TRBJ2-4, the complete variable domain is DAGVTQSPTHLIKTRGQQVTLRCSPKSGHDTVSWYQQALGQGPQFIFQYYEEEERQRGNFPDRFSGHQFPNYSSELNVNALLLGDSALYLCASSSTGTGFRYFGAGTRLSVL.

This clone turned up a few times. V usage is TRBV21-1 and J usage is TRBJ1-1; TRBD1 is taken as the D call from the table, unchecked against the DNA. TRBV21-1 is classified as a pseudogene. This CDR3 has 16 amino acids. CDR3 protein: CASSKYRDRGGTEAFF. The CDR3 DNA is TGTGCCAGCAGCAAGTACCGGGACAGGGGGGGTACTGAAGCTTTCTTT.

This chain joins TRBV9 and TRBJ1-3; 8 bases agree with TRBD1. Trimming cost V 3 bases and J 2 bases; bases outside gene matches: 10. Germline V CDR1 and CDR2: SGDLS, YYNGEE. The length of the CDR3 is 17 residues. The CDR3 is CASSGRVVTGAGNTIYF. The CDR3 DNA is TGTGCCAGCAGCGGGAGAGTGGTGACAGGGGCTGGAAACACCATATATTTT.

The chain is built from TRBV3-1 (or the pseudogene TRBV3-2) and TRBJ1-5; 9 bases match TRBD1. Germline assignment: CDR1 LGHDT and CDR2 YNNKEL (reference sequence). The ends lost 4 bases at V and 0 bases at J; junction bases unmatched: 13. This CDR3 has 19 amino acids. CDR3 nucleotide sequence: TGTGCCAGCAGCCTCAAACCTCCGGGACAGGGACTTAGCAATCAGCCCCAGCATTTT. Translating it yields CASSLKPPGQGLSNQPQHF.

This clone has a single count. This chain joins TRBV4-3 and TRBJ1-1; no firm D call. The CDR3 totals 14 residues. Trimming shortened V by 2 bases and J by 0 bases, and 7 bases separated the two germline ends. From germline, CDR1 is LGHNA and CDR2 YSLEER. The CDR3 sequence is CASSQTRLNTEAFF. The CDR3 DNA sequence: TGCGCCAGCAGCCAAACTAGGCTGAACACTGAAGCTTTCTTT.

The chain carries TRBV3-1 (or the pseudogene TRBV3-2) and TRBJ2-1; possible D gene TRBD1, 5 bases. The germline CDR1 and CDR2 sequences are LGHDT and YNNKEL (reference sequence). The CDR3 consists of 17 residues. Trimming took 0 bases from V and 1 from J, leaving 13 bases between them. The CDR3 here is CASSQDRRGRSYNEQFF. DNA for the CDR3: TGTGCCAGCAGCCAAGACCGAAGGGGCAGATCCTACAATGAGCAGTTCTTC.

The chain uses TRBV4-3 and TRBJ1-2, with D possibly TRBD1 on 5 matching bases. The CDR3 consists of 15 residues. Germline V CDR1 and CDR2: LGHNA, YSLEER. Between the trimmed V and J ends, which lost 1 base and 5 bases, there was a span of 14 bases. The CDR3 nucleotides read TGCGCCAGCAGCCAAGGGTACACTGGGACTTATGGCTACACCTTC. Translation: CASSQGYTGTYGYTF.

The chain joins TRBV3-1 (or the pseudogene TRBV3-2) to TRBJ1-2; D call uncertain. Germline-derived CDR1 and CDR2 are LGHDT and YNNKEL (reference sequence). The CDR3 totals 14 residues. V lost 2 bases and J lost 6, with 13 bases in between. The CDR3 DNA follows: TGTGCCAGCAGCCAACGATGGGAGGCAAATGGCTACACCTTC. Residues: CASSQRWEANGYTF.

This chain connects TRBV7-2 to TRBJ2-3; 8 positions match TRBD2. The CDR3 is 15 residues long. The germline V gene encodes CDR1 SGHTA and CDR2 FQGNSA. The V segment lost 3 bases and the J segment 5 bases; nucleotides outside the gene matches: 7. CDR3 sequence reads: CASSFFGGVGDTQYF. Here the CDR3 DNA reads TGTGCCAGCAGCTTCTTCGGGGGGGTTGGAGATACGCAGTATTTT. The full variable domain, in which reference TRBV7-2 and TRBJ2-3 provide the parts outside the CDR3, is GAGVSQSPSNKVTEKGKDVELRCDPISGHTALYWYRQSLGQGLEFLIYFQGNSAPDKSGLPSDRFSAERTGGSVSTLTIQRTQQEDSAVYLCASSFFGGVGDTQYFGPGTRLTVL.

The chain uses TRBV3-1 (or the pseudogene TRBV3-2) and TRBJ1-2; 7 bases agree with TRBD1. Trimming at V came to 2 bases and at J to 6 bases, leaving 12 bases not matched to a gene. Germline V CDR1 and CDR2: LGHDT, YNNKEL (reference sequence). CDR3 length: 16 residues. This CDR3 reads CASSQPRQGNINGYTF. The CDR3 nucleotides are TGTGCCAGCAGCCAACCCAGACAGGGAAATATCAATGGCTACACCTTC.

The V call is TRBV18, the J call TRBJ1-6; TRBD1 matches at 8 bases. The germline gives CDR1 KGHSH, CDR2 LQKENI. V gave up 5 bases and J gave up 6 bases; unmatched junction bases: 6. This CDR3 region has 15 residues. CDR3 nucleotide sequence: TGTGCCAGCTCAACCGGGACAGGTACTAATTCACCCCTCCACTTT. Protein product: CASSTGTGTNSPLHF.

The chain employs TRBV3-1 (or the pseudogene TRBV3-2) and TRBJ2-1; tentative D call: TRBD1 (6 bases). Germline loops: CDR1 LGHDT, CDR2 YNNKEL (reference sequence). The V and J ends lost 1 base and 6 bases respectively, with 13 bases between them. This CDR3 spans 15 amino acids. CDR3 in DNA: TGTGCCAGCAGCCAAGCTCACAGGGTGTCCAATGAGCAGTTCTTC. As protein: CASSQAHRVSNEQFF.

This clone was picked up one time. The J gene is TRBJ2-7, the V gene TRBV5-1; 7 bases agree with TRBD2. V was clipped by 7 bases and J by 0 bases; unmatched bases: 4. Germline V gene sequence: CDR1 SGHRS, CDR2 YFSETQ. The CDR3 runs 13 residues. This CDR3 is CASREVSSYEQYF. In DNA, the CDR3 is TGCGCCAGCCGGGAGGTGAGCTCCTACGAGCAGTACTTC.

CDR3 loop: CASSQGTGKSSPLHF. CDR3 nucleotide sequence: TGTGCCAGCAGCCAAGGGACAGGGAAGAGTTCACCCCTCCACTTT. V is TRBV3-1 (or the pseudogene TRBV3-2) and J is TRBJ1-6, with 8 bases identical to TRBD1. V gave up 1 base and J gave up 9 bases; unmatched junction bases: 5. Germline V gene data show CDR1 as LGHDT and CDR2 as YNNKEL (reference sequence). The CDR3 has 15 amino acids.

CDR3 DNA sequence: TGTGCCAGCTCCTCGGACAGGGGGGGTAATTCACCCCTCCACTTT. Translating it yields CASSSDRGGNSPLHF. This rearrangement joins TRBV18 to TRBJ1-6; TRBD1 aligns across 10 bases. This CDR3 has 15 residues. The J segment lost 6 bases and the V segment lost 6 bases, leaving 5 bases of the junction unmatched. Germline CDR1 is KGHSH and CDR2 is LQKENI.

This clone has just one count. The chain carries TRBV5-1 and TRBJ1-3; D not resolved. Germline V gene lookup returns CDR1 SGHRS and CDR2 YFSETQ. The CDR3 totals 16 residues. The V and J ends lost 0 bases and 0 bases respectively, with 10 bases between them. This CDR3 is CASSLDPESSGNTIYF. The CDR3 DNA sequence: TGCGCCAGCAGCTTGGACCCAGAAAGCTCTGGAAACACCATATATTTT.

The chain combines TRBV7-2 with TRBJ2-7; tentatively, D is TRBD1 (6 bases). The CDR3 covers 16 residues. The germline gives CDR1 SGHTA, CDR2 FQGNSA. V dropped 5 bases and J dropped 0 bases, with 17 bases sitting between them. CDR3 coding DNA: TGTGCCAGCAGCCAACGCACAGGGACCCTCTCCTACGAGCAGTACTTC. It encodes CASSQRTGTLSYEQYF.

The chain has TRBV7-6 and TRBJ1-2, with TRBD1 matching 7 bases. The germline CDR1 and CDR2 sequences are SGHVS and FNYEAQ. Trimming at V came to 5 bases and at J to 4 bases, leaving 4 bases not matched to a gene. CDR3 length equals 13 residues. This CDR3 reads CASSPTGLYGYTF. CDR3 sequence (DNA): TGTGCCAGCAGCCCGACAGGGCTCTATGGCTACACCTTC.

The J gene is TRBJ1-3, the V gene TRBV4-2; TRBD1 might be the D (5 bases). CDR1 and CDR2 (germline): LGHNA, YNFKEQ. V was cut by 2 bases and J by 0 bases, with 14 bases left in between. CDR3 length equals 17 residues. CDR3 amino acids: CASSQSHKTDSGNTIYF. The CDR3 DNA is TGTGCCAGCAGCCAATCTCACAAGACAGACTCTGGAAACACCATATATTTT.

The rearrangement uses TRBV6-6 and TRBJ2-5, with D maybe TRBD1 (6 bases). The germline V gene encodes CDR1 MNHNY and CDR2 SVGAGI (reference sequence). With 6 bases removed from V and 2 bases from J, the gap between germline ends came to 10 bases. CDR3 length equals 13 residues. The CDR3 nucleotides are TGTGCCAGCAGGCAGGGGAATCAAGAGACCCAGTACTTC. Amino acids: CASRQGNQETQYF.

V is TRBV4-3 and J is TRBJ1-1; tentatively, D is TRBD1 (6 bases). CDR3 length: 14 amino acids. The germline CDR1 and CDR2 sequences are LGHNA and YSLEER. Trimming took off 0 bases at V and 5 bases at J, with 10 bases between the two ends. The DNA for the CDR3 is TGCGCCAGCAGCCAAGAAGGGGGTGGGACTGAAGCTTTCTTT. This translates into CASSQEGGGTEAFF.

This clone has a handful of counts. The gene calls are TRBV24-1 and TRBJ1-5, with D possibly being TRBD1 (6 bases). The CDR3 contains 15 residues. Germline V gene data show CDR1 as KGHDR and CDR2 as SFDVKD. V dropped 9 bases and J dropped 2 bases, with 16 bases sitting between them. The CDR3 DNA sequence: TGTGCCACCGGCAGCGGGGGCGAGGGCAATCAGCCCCAGCATTTT. This gives the protein CATGSGGEGNQPQHF.

In this sample, this clone turned up a few times. This rearrangement joins TRBV4-3 to TRBJ1-2; 7 bases are a match to TRBD1. The trim removed 1 base at V and 8 bases at J, leaving 7 bases unmatched. The CDR3 is 14 residues long. The germline gives CDR1 LGHNA, CDR2 YSLEER. Written as DNA, the CDR3 is TGCGCCAGCAGCCAAGGACAGGGAAGATTGGGCTACACCTTC. As protein: CASSQGQGRLGYTF.

This chain joins TRBV7-2 and TRBJ1-5; 7 bases align to TRBD1. This CDR3 is 15 amino acids long. Germline V gene lookup returns CDR1 SGHTA and CDR2 FQGNSA. J lost 4 bases, V lost 3 bases, and 6 bases had no gene match. This CDR3 is CASSLGDSPNQPQHF. The CDR3 nucleotides are TGTGCCAGCAGCTTGGGGGACAGTCCAAATCAGCCCCAGCATTTT.